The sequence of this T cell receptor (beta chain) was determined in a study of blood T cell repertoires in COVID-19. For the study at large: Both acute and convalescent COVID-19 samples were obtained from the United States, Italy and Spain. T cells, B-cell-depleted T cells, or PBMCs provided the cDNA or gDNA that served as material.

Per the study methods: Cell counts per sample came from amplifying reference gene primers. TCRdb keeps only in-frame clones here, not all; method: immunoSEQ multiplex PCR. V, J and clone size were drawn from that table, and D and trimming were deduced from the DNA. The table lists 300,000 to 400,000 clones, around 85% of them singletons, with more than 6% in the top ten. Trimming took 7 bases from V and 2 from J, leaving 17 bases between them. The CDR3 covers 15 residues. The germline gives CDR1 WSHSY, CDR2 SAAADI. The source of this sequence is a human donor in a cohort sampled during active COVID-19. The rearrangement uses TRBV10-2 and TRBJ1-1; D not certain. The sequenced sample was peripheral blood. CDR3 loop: CASKGGNYFNTEAFF. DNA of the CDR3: TGCGCCAGCAAAGGAGGGAACTATTTTAACACTGAAGCTTTCTTT.